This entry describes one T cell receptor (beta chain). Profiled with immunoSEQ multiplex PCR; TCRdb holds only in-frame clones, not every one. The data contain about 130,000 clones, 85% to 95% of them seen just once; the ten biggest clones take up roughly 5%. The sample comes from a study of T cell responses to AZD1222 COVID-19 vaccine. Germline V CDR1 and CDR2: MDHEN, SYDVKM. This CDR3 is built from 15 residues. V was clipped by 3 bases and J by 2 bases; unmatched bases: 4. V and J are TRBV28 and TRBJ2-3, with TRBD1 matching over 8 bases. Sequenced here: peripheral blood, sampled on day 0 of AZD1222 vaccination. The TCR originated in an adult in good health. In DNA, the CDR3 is TGTGCCAGCAGTTTGATACAGGGGGTCACAGATACGCAGTATTTT. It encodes CASSLIQGVTDTQYF.